One TCR beta chain is described in this entry. This sample stems from a study of blood T cell repertoires in COVID-19. As for the study in general: The United States, Italy and Spain supplied acute and convalescent COVID-19 samples.

Authors' analysis steps: For nucleated cells, counts were estimated from reference gene primer amplification. Profiled with immunoSEQ multiplex PCR; TCRdb holds only in-frame clones, not every one. V and J calls and clone size are as listed in that table; D and trimming were resolved from the DNA. The sample contains around 99,000 clones, just over 90% of which appear only once. The TCR was taken from a woman aged 25 to 45 with acute or convalescent COVID-19. The specimen was peripheral blood.

CDR3 protein: CASSPGQGISSYNSPLHF. In DNA, the CDR3 is TGTGCCAGCAGCCCGGGACAGGGCATTAGCTCCTATAATTCACCCCTCCACTTT. The chain couples TRBV5-5 to TRBJ1-6; 9 bases are shared with TRBD1. This CDR3 comprises 18 residues. With 4 bases clipped from V and 0 bases from J, the junction kept 8 bases outside the gene matches. CDR1 is SGHKS and CDR2 is YYEKEE in the germline V gene (reference sequence). The full variable domain, rest sourced from reference TRBV5-5 and TRBJ1-6, is DAGVTQSPTHLIKTRGQQVTLRCSPISGHKSVSWYQQVLGQGPQFIFQYYEKEERGRGNFPDRFSARQFPNYSSELNVNALLLGDSALYLCASSPGQGISSYNSPLHFGNGTRLTVT.